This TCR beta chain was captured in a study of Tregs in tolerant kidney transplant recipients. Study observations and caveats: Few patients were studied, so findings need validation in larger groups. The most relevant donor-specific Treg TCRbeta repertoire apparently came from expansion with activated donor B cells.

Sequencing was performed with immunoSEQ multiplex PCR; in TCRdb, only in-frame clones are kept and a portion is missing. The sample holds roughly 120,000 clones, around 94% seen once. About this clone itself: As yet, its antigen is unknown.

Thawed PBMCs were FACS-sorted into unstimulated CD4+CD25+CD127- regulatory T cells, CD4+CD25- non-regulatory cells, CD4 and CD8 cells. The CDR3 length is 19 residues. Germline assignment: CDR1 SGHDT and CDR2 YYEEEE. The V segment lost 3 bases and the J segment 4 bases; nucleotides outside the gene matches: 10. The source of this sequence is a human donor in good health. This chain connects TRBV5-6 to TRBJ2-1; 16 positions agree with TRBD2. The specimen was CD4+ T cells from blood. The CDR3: CASSSAGTSGRALYNEQFF. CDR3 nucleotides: TGTGCCAGCAGCTCCGCCGGGACTAGCGGGAGGGCTTTGTACAATGAGCAGTTCTTC.